This TCR beta chain comes out of a study of T cell responses to AZD1222 COVID-19 vaccine. The wider study: Second-dose intervals of approximately 4 or approximately 12 weeks were pooled. Notes on the study in general: Repertoire collection took place solely once the T cell response had peaked. Mostly white British, mostly female donors; authors suggested clonal diversity may be underestimated.

Germline lookup yields CDR1 LGHDT and CDR2 YNNKEL (reference sequence). The CDR3 length is 19 residues. Trimming took 0 bases from V and 2 from J, leaving 22 bases between them. Points on this clone: As yet, its antigen is unknown.

Sequencing was performed with immunoSEQ multiplex PCR; in TCRdb, only in-frame clones are kept and a portion is missing. The table has around 100,000 clones, around 89% seen once. The specimen was peripheral blood, collected on day 0 of AZD1222 vaccination. The origin of this receptor is an adult in good health. V is TRBV3-1 (or the pseudogene TRBV3-2) and J is TRBJ2-5; D might be TRBD2 (6 bases). CDR3 in DNA: TGTGCCAGCAGCCAAGAAGGAGGGTTTGCGGTTTGGGCTCAAGAGACCCAGTACTTC. This encodes CASSQEGGFAVWAQETQYF.